This section outlines one T cell receptor (beta chain) sequence together with its context. These data are taken from a study of blood T cell repertoires in COVID-19. Overall study context: Sites across the United States, Italy and Spain contributed samples from acute and convalescent COVID-19.

Assay used: immunoSEQ multiplex PCR; TCRdb lists only in-frame clones, some missing. The data show 300,000 to 500,000 clones, around 87% seen once. Germline values: CDR1 MGHDK, CDR2 SYGVNS. The CDR3 covers 13 residues. The V segment lost 6 bases and the J segment 6 bases; nucleotides outside the gene matches: 7. Sample: PBMCs or T cells enriched from blood (not recorded which). This chain uses TRBV25-1 with TRBJ1-2; 7 bases are a match to TRBD1. This clonotype originated in a woman younger than 45 with acute COVID-19. CDR3 DNA sequence: TGTGCCAGCAGCGAGACAGGGACGAATGGCTACACCTTC. Amino acids: CASSETGTNGYTF.